Listed here is a single TCR beta chain. The record originates from a study of blood T cell repertoires in COVID-19. Study context: From the United States, Italy and Spain came samples of acute and convalescent COVID-19. PBMCs, B-cell-depleted T cells, or T cells were the source of the cDNA or gDNA that made up the material.

Method: immunoSEQ multiplex PCR; TCRdb's copy keeps in-frame clones and lacks some. The table has 90,000 to 120,000 clones, 88% seen once. The V and J ends lost 3 bases and 9 bases, in that order; junction bases with no gene match: 11. There are 14 residues in the CDR3. Germline V gene sequence: CDR1 GTSNPN, CDR2 SVGIG (reference sequence). This rearrangement joins TRBV30 to TRBJ2-1, with 7 bases aligning to TRBD1. The clonotype originates from a human donor in a cohort sampled during active COVID-19. Sequencing was carried out using peripheral blood. As DNA, the CDR3 is TGTGCCTGGAGCGACAGGGAGAGAAGGGTTGAGCAGTTCTTC. As protein: CAWSDRERRVEQFF.